This entry describes one TCR beta chain. The sample is drawn from a study of blood T cell repertoires in COVID-19. Looking at the study overall: COVID-19 samples, acute and convalescent, were from the United States, Italy and Spain. The analysed material was cDNA or gDNA that came from T cells, B-cell-depleted T cells, or PBMCs.

Authors' methods: Reference gene primer amplification yielded estimated nucleated cell counts. Libraries were prepared by immunoSEQ multiplex PCR; TCRdb keeps only in-frame clonotypes and omits some of them. From that table come the V and J calls and clone size; the DNA was used to work out D and trimming. The sample consists of about 230,000 clones, around 83% of them appearing once. Per the germline V gene, CDR1 is PRHDT and CDR2 is FYEKMQ (reference sequence). The V and J ends lost 1 base and 4 bases, in that order; junction bases with no gene match: 7. This CDR3 contains 17 residues. The receptor's source is a woman in her 40s who had recovered from COVID-19. This chain links TRBV13 with TRBJ2-3; 11 nucleotides match TRBD2. The sample was peripheral blood. CDR3 DNA sequence: TGTGCCAGCAGCTTAGTTAGCGGGGGGGCCAGATCAGATACGCAGTATTTT. Translating it yields CASSLVSGGARSDTQYF.